This T cell receptor (beta chain) was recovered during a study of T cells in Graves' hyperthyroidism and ophthalmopathy. Study-level findings and limits: Among thyroid clonotypes expanded above 0.001, most also appeared in blood. A model built on 13 V-J features separated ophthalmopathy from stable hyperthyroidism.

Regarding this clonotype: What it binds is unknown.

Per the germline V gene, CDR1 is SGHVS and CDR2 is FQNEAQ. Trimming took off 0 bases at V and 6 bases at J, with 9 bases between the two ends. The CDR3 is 13 residues long. TCR beta CDR3 regions were amplified from RNA transcripts. First-round RT-PCR targeting the TCR CDR3 was performed with the HTBI primer set. TCRdb reanalysed the multiplex PCR reads using MiXCR and keeps one entry per CDR3 protein. The data contain roughly 500,000 distinct CDR3 sequences, 40% to 55% of them singletons. Sequencing input: peripheral blood or thyroid tissue (not recorded which). The V call is TRBV7-8, the J call TRBJ2-7; D remains ambiguous. This sequence was found in an adult woman with Graves' disease, either hyperthyroidism or ophthalmopathy (not recorded which). Written as DNA, the CDR3 is TGTGCCAGCAGCTTAGCCCTCCCAGCCGAGCAGTACTTC. Its translation: CASSLALPAEQYF.